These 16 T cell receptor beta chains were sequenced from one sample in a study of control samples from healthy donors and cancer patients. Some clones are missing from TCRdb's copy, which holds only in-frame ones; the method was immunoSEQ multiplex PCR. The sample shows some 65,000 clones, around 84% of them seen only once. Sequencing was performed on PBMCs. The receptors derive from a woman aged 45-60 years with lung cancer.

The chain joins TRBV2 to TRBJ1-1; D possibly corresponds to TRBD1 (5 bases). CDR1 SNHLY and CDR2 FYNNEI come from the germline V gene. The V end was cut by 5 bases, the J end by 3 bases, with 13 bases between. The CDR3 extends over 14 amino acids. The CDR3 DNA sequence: TGTGCCAGCAGTAAGCCCAGGGACCACACTGAAGCTTTCTTT. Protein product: CASSKPRDHTEAFF.

The CDR3 region is CASSRDRSGYEQYF. CDR3 DNA: TGTGCCAGCAGTCGGGACCGTTCGGGGTACGAGCAGTACTTC. This chain uses TRBV6-5 with TRBJ2-7; D may be TRBD1 or TRBD2 (5 bases each). The CDR3 runs to 14 residues. The ends were cut back, 5 bases at V and 4 bases at J, with 15 bases in the middle. CDR1 and CDR2 (germline): MNHEY, SVGAGI.

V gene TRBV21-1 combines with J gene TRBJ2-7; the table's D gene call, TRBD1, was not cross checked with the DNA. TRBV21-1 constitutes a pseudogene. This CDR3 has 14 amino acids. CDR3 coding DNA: TGTGCCAGCAGCAAAGGGCAGGGTGGCCACGAGCAGTACTTC. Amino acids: CASSKGQGGHEQYF.

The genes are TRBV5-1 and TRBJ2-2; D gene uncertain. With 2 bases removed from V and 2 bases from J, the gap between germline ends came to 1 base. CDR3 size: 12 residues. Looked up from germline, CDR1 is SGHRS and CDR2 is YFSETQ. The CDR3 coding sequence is TGCGCCAGCAGCTTAAACACCGGGGAGCTGTTTTTT. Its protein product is CASSLNTGELFF. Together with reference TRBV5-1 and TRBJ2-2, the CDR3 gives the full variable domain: KAGVTQTPRYLIKTRGQQVTLSCSPISGHRSVSWYQQTPGQGLQFLFEYFSETQRNKGNFPGRFSGRQFSNSRSEMNVSTLELGDSALYLCASSLNTGELFFGEGSRLTVL.

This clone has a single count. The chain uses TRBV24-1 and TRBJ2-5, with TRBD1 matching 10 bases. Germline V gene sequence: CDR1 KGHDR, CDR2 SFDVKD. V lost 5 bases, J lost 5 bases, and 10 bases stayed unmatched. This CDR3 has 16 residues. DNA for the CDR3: TGTGCCACCAGTGCCGGACAGGGGGTGGTCCGGGAGACCCAGTACTTC. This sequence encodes CATSAGQGVVRETQYF.

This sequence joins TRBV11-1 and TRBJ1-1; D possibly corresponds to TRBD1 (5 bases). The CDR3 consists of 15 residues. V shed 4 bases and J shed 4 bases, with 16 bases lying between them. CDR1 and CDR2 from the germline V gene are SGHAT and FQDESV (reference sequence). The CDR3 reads CASSSKAVGGTEAFF. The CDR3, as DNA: TGTGCCAGCAGCTCTAAAGCGGTCGGGGGCACTGAAGCTTTCTTT.

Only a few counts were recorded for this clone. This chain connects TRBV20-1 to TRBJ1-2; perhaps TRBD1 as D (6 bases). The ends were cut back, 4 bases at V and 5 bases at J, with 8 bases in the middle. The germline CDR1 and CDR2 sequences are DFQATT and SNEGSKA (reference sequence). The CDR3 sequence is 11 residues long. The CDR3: CSATTGYGYTF. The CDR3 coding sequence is TGCAGTGCTACAACAGGGTATGGCTACACCTTC.

CDR3 amino acids: CASSQDRNGIYGYTF. The DNA for the CDR3 is TGCGCCAGCAGCCAAGATAGGAACGGGATCTATGGCTACACCTTC. The rearrangement links TRBV4-3 to TRBJ1-2; unclear D gene. CDR1 is LGHNA and CDR2 is YSLEER in the germline V gene. CDR3 length: 15 amino acids. The V end was cut by 0 bases, the J end by 4 bases, with 12 bases between.

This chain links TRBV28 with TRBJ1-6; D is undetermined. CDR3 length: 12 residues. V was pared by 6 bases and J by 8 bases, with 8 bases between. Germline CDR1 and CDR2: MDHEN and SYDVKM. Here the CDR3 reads CASRSSYSPLHF. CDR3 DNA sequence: TGTGCCAGCAGGTCCTCCTATTCACCCCTCCACTTT. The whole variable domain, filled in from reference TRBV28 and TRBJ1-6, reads DVKVTQSSRYLVKRTGEKVFLECVQDMDHENMFWYRQDPGLGLRLIYFSYDVKMKEKGDIPEGYSVSREKKERFSLILESASTNQTSMYLCASRSSYSPLHFGNGTRLTVT.

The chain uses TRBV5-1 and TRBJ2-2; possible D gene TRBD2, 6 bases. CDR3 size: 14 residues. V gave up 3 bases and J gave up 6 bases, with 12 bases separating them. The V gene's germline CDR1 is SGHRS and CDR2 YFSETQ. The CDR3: CASSSPGVAGELFF. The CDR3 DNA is TGCGCCAGCAGCTCCCCGGGAGTGGCCGGGGAGCTGTTTTTT.

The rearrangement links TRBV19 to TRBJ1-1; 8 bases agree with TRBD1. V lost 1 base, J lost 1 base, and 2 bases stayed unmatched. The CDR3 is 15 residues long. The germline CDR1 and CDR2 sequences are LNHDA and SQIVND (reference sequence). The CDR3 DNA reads TGTGCCAGTAGTATAGTAGGGACAGGGAACACTGAAGCTTTCTTT. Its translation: CASSIVGTGNTEAFF.

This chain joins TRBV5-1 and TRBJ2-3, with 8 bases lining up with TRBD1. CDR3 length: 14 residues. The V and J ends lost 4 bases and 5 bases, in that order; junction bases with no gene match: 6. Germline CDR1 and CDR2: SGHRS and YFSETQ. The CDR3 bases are TGCGCCAGCAGCGCGGACAGGGTCATAGATACGCAGTATTTT. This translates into CASSADRVIDTQYF.

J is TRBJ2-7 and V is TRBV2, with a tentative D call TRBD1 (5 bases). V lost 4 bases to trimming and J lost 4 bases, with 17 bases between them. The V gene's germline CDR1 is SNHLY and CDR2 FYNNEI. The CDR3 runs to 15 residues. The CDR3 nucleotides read TGTGCCAGCAGTGGTAAAACAGGTTTGCTTTACGAGCAGTACTTC. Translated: CASSGKTGLLYEQYF.

CDR3 sequence (DNA): TGTGCCAGCAGTTTTAGGGGGTCAAGGGCCCCAAACTATGGCTACACCTTC. Residues: CASSFRGSRAPNYGYTF. The rearrangement joins TRBV27 to TRBJ1-2; tentatively, D is TRBD1 (6 bases). The V end lost 3 bases, the J end lost 2 bases, and 19 bases lay between the germline ends. The CDR3 has 17 amino acids. Looked up from germline, CDR1 is MNHEY and CDR2 is SMNVEV (reference sequence).

CDR3 bases: TGCGCCAGCAGCCAAGATTATAGGACTAGCGGGGTTTTTACAGATACGCAGTATTTT. Protein product: CASSQDYRTSGVFTDTQYF. V usage is TRBV4-3 and J usage is TRBJ2-3; 12 nucleotides agree with TRBD2. The germline CDR1 and CDR2 sequences are LGHNA and YSLEER. With 0 bases clipped from V and 3 bases from J, the junction kept 10 bases outside the gene matches. This CDR3 is 19 amino acids long.

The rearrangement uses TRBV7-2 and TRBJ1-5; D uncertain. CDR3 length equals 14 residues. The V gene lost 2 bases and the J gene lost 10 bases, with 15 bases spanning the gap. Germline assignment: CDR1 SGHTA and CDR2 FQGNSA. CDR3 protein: CASSLKYGEGPQHF. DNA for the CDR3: TGTGCCAGCAGCTTAAAGTATGGAGAAGGACCCCAGCATTTT. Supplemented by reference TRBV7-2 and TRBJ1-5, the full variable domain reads GAGVSQSPSNKVTEKGKDVELRCDPISGHTALYWYRQSLGQGLEFLIYFQGNSAPDKSGLPSDRFSAERTGGSVSTLTIQRTQQEDSAVYLCASSLKYGEGPQHFGDGTRLSIL.